These 27 T cell receptor beta chains came from one sample sequenced in a study of PD-1 blockade in classical Hodgkin lymphoma. This table comes from immunoSEQ multiplex PCR, and its TCRdb copy is limited to in-frame clones, with some not included. This sample has tens of thousands of clones; just over 90% occur once, and the top ten carry roughly 5.3%. Indicated time point: newly diagnosed, previously untreated cHL patient sample. The material sequenced was peripheral blood mononuclear cells (PBMCs). The receptors come from a human donor with classical Hodgkin lymphoma.

The chain employs TRBV9 and TRBJ2-7; maybe TRBD1 (5 bases). Trimming pared 3 bases from V and 4 bases from J, leaving 11 bases between. The CDR3 spans 13 residues. Germline V gene sequence: CDR1 SGDLS, CDR2 YYNGEE. The CDR3, as DNA: TGTGCCAGCAGCGAGACAGTCGAGTACGAGCAGTACTTC. Translation gives CASSETVEYEQYF.

The chain has TRBV13 and TRBJ1-4, with TRBD1 as a possible D gene (5 bases). V lost 5 bases to trimming and J lost 0 bases, with 16 bases between them. Germline lookup yields CDR1 PRHDT and CDR2 FYEKMQ (reference sequence). The CDR3 sequence is 17 residues long. This chain's CDR3 is CASSLSGKATTNEKLFF. CDR3 sequence (DNA): TGTGCCAGCAGCCTGTCAGGGAAGGCAACAACTAATGAAAAACTGTTTTTT.

This chain connects TRBV27 to TRBJ2-1; 15 nucleotides match TRBD2. The junction had 4 bases not matched to a gene; V was cut back by 7 bases and J by 0 bases. CDR1 is MNHEY and CDR2 is SMNVEV in the germline V gene (reference sequence). The CDR3 totals 17 residues. The CDR3 DNA follows: TGTGCCAGCAATCCGGGACTAGCGGGAGGCTCCTACAATGAGCAGTTCTTC. It encodes CASNPGLAGGSYNEQFF.

The gene calls are TRBV11-3 and TRBJ2-7; 8 positions agree with TRBD2. The CDR3 has 13 amino acids. Trimming removed 5 bases from V and 3 bases from J; junction bases left unmatched: 3. Per germline, CDR1 SGHNT and CDR2 YENEEA. CDR3 nucleotides: TGTGCCAGCAGCGGGCTAGCGGGCTACGAGCAGTACGTC. This encodes CASSGLAGYEQYV.

The J gene is TRBJ1-3, the V gene TRBV2; D might be TRBD1 (5 bases). This CDR3 is 14 amino acids long. V was pared by 4 bases and J by 3 bases, with 10 bases between. Germline V gives CDR1 SNHLY, CDR2 FYNNEI. CDR3 protein: CASSGTSIGNTIYF. In DNA form, the CDR3 reads TGTGCCAGCAGTGGGACATCAATTGGAAACACCATATATTTT.

V and J are TRBV7-8 and TRBJ2-7; D is unclear. The CDR3 is made up of 12 amino acids. Germline CDR1 reads SGHVS; CDR2 reads FQNEAQ. V was pared by 5 bases and J by 3 bases, with 8 bases between. CDR3 DNA sequence: TGTGCCAGCAGCGAATCTTACTACGAGCAGTACGTC. Its translation is CASSESYYEQYV.

The V and J genes are TRBV9 and TRBJ1-1; tentative D call: TRBD1 (5 bases). Germline lookup yields CDR1 SGDLS and CDR2 YYNGEE. V lost 0 bases, J lost 1 base, and 13 bases lay in between. The CDR3 loop spans 16 amino acids. In DNA form, the CDR3 reads TGTGCCAGCAGCGTAGATCCAGGGCCAGCGAACACTGAAGCTTTCTTT. Translated, it gives CASSVDPGPANTEAFF.

This clone occurred a few times. The genes are TRBV11-2 and TRBJ1-2, with 9 bases aligning to TRBD1. In germline, CDR1 is SGHAT, CDR2 FQNNGV. This CDR3 comprises 13 residues. The ends lost 4 bases at V and 7 bases at J; junction bases unmatched: 4. CDR3 amino acids: CASSSDRGGGYTF. CDR3 sequence (DNA): TGTGCCAGCAGCTCAGACAGGGGGGGTGGCTACACCTTC.

This CDR3 reads CSVRTTGNTIYF. CDR3 coding DNA: TGCAGCGTGCGGACAACTGGAAACACCATATATTTT. The chain carries TRBV29-1 and TRBJ1-3; D perhaps matches TRBD1 (5 bases). Trimming took 6 bases from V and 2 from J, leaving 8 bases between them. The CDR3 spans 12 residues. Germline values: CDR1 SQVTM, CDR2 ANQGSEA.

The rearrangement joins TRBV9 to TRBJ1-2, with TRBD1 as a possible D gene (5 bases). The germline gives CDR1 SGDLS, CDR2 YYNGEE. The CDR3 loop spans 16 amino acids. Trimming left V 3 bases short and J 4 bases short, with 19 bases between. CDR3 DNA sequence: TGTGCCAGCAGCGATACCCGGCAGGGCGATTTCTATGGCTACACCTTC. Translating gives CASSDTRQGDFYGYTF.

The rearrangement joins TRBV5-1 to TRBJ2-7; 12 nucleotides match TRBD2. This CDR3 has 14 amino acids. Germline trimming cut 2 bases from V and 12 bases from J; bases unmatched to any gene: 9. Germline V gene sequence: CDR1 SGHRS, CDR2 YFSETQ. CDR3 region: CASSFEGLAGPSYF. The CDR3 nucleotides are TGCGCCAGCAGCTTCGAGGGACTAGCGGGTCCCTCGTACTTC.

This clone was observed once. This chain joins TRBV7-2 and TRBJ2-1; D is unresolved. V was cut by 4 bases and J by 1 base, with 17 bases left in between. CDR3 size: 17 residues. The germline CDR1 and CDR2 sequences are SGHTA and FQGNSA. CDR3 sequence reads: CASSSSGSDYSYNEQFF. In DNA form, the CDR3 reads TGTGCCAGCAGCTCCTCTGGCTCCGATTATTCCTACAATGAGCAGTTCTTC.

This clone was seen just once. The rearrangement joins TRBV7-3 to TRBJ2-2; D is unclear. CDR1 and CDR2 from the germline V gene are SGHTA and FQGTGA. The CDR3 is made up of 14 amino acids. Between the trimmed V and J ends, which lost 0 bases and 2 bases, there was a span of 4 bases. The CDR3 region is CASSLTRNTGELFF. Here the CDR3 DNA reads TGTGCCAGCAGCTTAACTAGAAACACCGGGGAGCTGTTTTTT.

This chain links TRBV5-1 with TRBJ2-2; maybe TRBD2 (6 bases). V gave up 3 bases and J gave up 2 bases, with 11 bases separating them. There are 15 residues in the CDR3. Per germline, CDR1 SGHRS and CDR2 YFSETQ. CDR3 sequence (DNA): TGCGCCAGCAGCTCCGGGACTTCCAACACCGGGGAGCTGTTTTTT. It specifies CASSSGTSNTGELFF.

This chain links TRBV7-9 with TRBJ2-2; D not certain. V gave up 0 bases and J gave up 2 bases, with 10 bases separating them. This CDR3 region has 16 residues. Germline V lookup: CDR1 SEHNR, CDR2 FQNEAQ (reference sequence). CDR3 residues: CASSLASPLNTGELFF. In DNA, the CDR3 is TGTGCCAGCAGCTTAGCGAGCCCGCTTAACACCGGGGAGCTGTTTTTT.

V and J are TRBV28 and TRBJ1-4; tentative D call: TRBD1 (6 bases). V was shortened by 1 base and J by 6 bases, with 12 bases between the two germline ends. This CDR3 contains 15 residues. The germline gives CDR1 MDHEN, CDR2 SYDVKM. The CDR3 DNA follows: TGTGCCAGCAGTTTATTGACAGGTGGTGATGAAAAACTGTTTTTT. The encoded protein is CASSLLTGGDEKLFF.

The chain carries TRBV7-9 and TRBJ2-1; 10 bases line up with TRBD2. Germline assignment: CDR1 SEHNR and CDR2 FQNEAQ (reference sequence). This CDR3 has 15 amino acids. With V trimmed by 4 bases and J by 6 bases, 6 bases remained unmatched. The CDR3 is CASSYPGLASNEQFF. DNA of the CDR3: TGTGCCAGCAGCTACCCGGGACTAGCGTCCAATGAGCAGTTCTTC.

The chain uses TRBV27 and TRBJ2-3; TRBD2 matches 7 bases. CDR1 is MNHEY and CDR2 is SMNVEV in the germline V gene (reference sequence). The CDR3 length is 16 residues. Trimming removed 1 base from V and 4 bases from J; junction bases left unmatched: 8. The CDR3 reads CASSLFSRERADTQYF. The CDR3 DNA reads TGTGCCAGCAGTTTATTTTCGCGGGAGCGTGCAGATACGCAGTATTTT.

The chain combines TRBV28 with TRBJ1-4; 9 bases line up with TRBD1. Germline CDR1 is MDHEN and CDR2 is SYDVKM. The CDR3 length is 15 residues. J lost 3 bases, V lost 6 bases, and 5 bases had no gene match. CDR3 coding DNA: TGTGCCAGCAGGCCTGGGGACAGGGCTAATGAAAAACTGTTTTTT. Translating it yields CASRPGDRANEKLFF.

The chain carries TRBV7-8 and TRBJ2-1; D not resolved. The V end lost 1 base, the J end lost 7 bases, and 2 bases lay between the germline ends. The germline V gene encodes CDR1 SGHVS and CDR2 FQNEAQ. The CDR3 covers 11 residues. CDR3 sequence (DNA): TGTGCCAGCAGCTTAGAGAATGAGCAGTTCTTC. Residues: CASSLENEQFF.

The chain uses TRBV28 and TRBJ2-3, with D maybe TRBD2 (5 bases). Trimming shortened V by 3 bases and J by 4 bases, and 14 bases separated the two germline ends. The germline CDR1 and CDR2 sequences are MDHEN and SYDVKM. The CDR3 sequence is 15 residues long. The DNA of the CDR3 is TGTGCCAGCAGTTTCGCCGGCCAGGAGGCAGATACGCAGTATTTT. Translation: CASSFAGQEADTQYF. The whole variable domain, filled in from reference TRBV28 and TRBJ2-3, reads DVKVTQSSRYLVKRTGEKVFLECVQDMDHENMFWYRQDPGLGLRLIYFSYDVKMKEKGDIPEGYSVSREKKERFSLILESASTNQTSMYLCASSFAGQEADTQYFGPGTRLTVL.

The chain combines TRBV6-1 with TRBJ2-1; D ambiguous. V was shortened by 6 bases and J by 1 base, with 10 bases between the two germline ends. Germline V gives CDR1 MNHNS, CDR2 SASEGT. The length of the CDR3 is 14 residues. For the CDR3, the DNA is TGTGCCAGCAGGTTCCCCTTATCCTACAATGAGCAGTTCTTC. As protein: CASRFPLSYNEQFF.

The rearrangement joins TRBV7-9 to TRBJ2-3; D ambiguous. Germline assignment: CDR1 SEHNR and CDR2 FQNEAQ (reference sequence). This CDR3 has 12 amino acids. Deletions cut 2 bases from V and 3 bases from J, with 3 bases between. In DNA form, the CDR3 reads TGTGCCAGCAGCTTATCGACAGATACGCAGTATTTT. It specifies CASSLSTDTQYF. The full variable domain, in which reference TRBV7-9 and TRBJ2-3 provide the parts outside the CDR3, is DTGVSQNPRHKITKRGQNVTFRCDPISEHNRLYWYRQTLGQGPEFLTYFQNEAQLEKSRLLSDRFSAERPKGSFSTLEIQRTEQGDSAMYLCASSLSTDTQYFGPGTRLTVL.

The chain links TRBV5-8 to TRBJ2-3, with D possibly matching TRBD2 (5 bases). Germline V lookup: CDR1 SGHTS, CDR2 YDEGEE. V was pared by 2 bases and J by 0 bases, with 7 bases between. CDR3 length: 14 amino acids. CDR3 in DNA: TGTGCCAGCAGCTTAGCGGCTAGCACAGATACGCAGTATTTT. This gives the protein CASSLAASTDTQYF.

The CDR3 region is CASSLSSGLQIEKLFF. The CDR3 region has the DNA TGTGCCAGCAGTTTATCATCCGGTCTCCAGATCGAAAAACTGTTTTTT. The chain employs TRBV28 and TRBJ1-4, with D uncertain. The CDR3 loop spans 16 amino acids. V lost 1 base and J lost 8, with 17 bases in between. Germline CDR1 and CDR2: MDHEN and SYDVKM.

The rearrangement uses TRBV6-5 and TRBJ1-3; perhaps TRBD1 as D (5 bases). This CDR3 is built from 16 residues. Per the germline V gene, CDR1 is MNHEY and CDR2 is SVGAGI. Trimming shortened V by 2 bases and J by 0 bases, and 11 bases separated the two germline ends. The CDR3 protein is CASSYGGRSSGNTIYF. DNA for the CDR3: TGTGCCAGCAGTTACGGGGGACGGAGCTCTGGAAACACCATATATTTT.

V and J are TRBV11-3 and TRBJ2-1; D perhaps matches TRBD2 (7 bases). Germline V gene data show CDR1 as SGHNT and CDR2 as YENEEA. V was trimmed by 5 bases and J by 2 bases, leaving 13 bases between them. The CDR3 runs to 15 residues. CDR3 region: CASSARGGAYNEQFF. CDR3 DNA sequence: TGTGCCAGCAGCGCTAGAGGGGGGGCCTACAATGAGCAGTTCTTC.